This is a list of T cell receptor beta chains from one sample in a study of Tregs in tolerant kidney transplant recipients. Here immunoSEQ multiplex PCR was the method, and the copy in TCRdb shows in-frame clones only, minus some. The repertoire consists of 50,000 to 75,000 clones, with roughly 85% occurring once and the leading ten covering 2.1%. Material: Tregs from blood, obtained before the transplant. The receptor source for this set is a human donor who received a combined kidney and bone marrow transplant. Each CDR3 is given with its conserved first and last residue. D genes are given only for firm matches. Clone size appears in some rows only: once, few, many, or a class for an expanded clone.

j_gene,d_gene,v_gene,abundance,CDR3aa,CDR3nt
TRBJ2-2,TRBD2,TRBV19,NA,CASSIDRASGSLKLTGELFF,TGTGCCAGTAGTATAGATCGGGCTAGCGGGAGTCTCAAGTTGACCGGGGAGCTGTTTTTT
TRBJ2-1,TRBD2,TRBV19,NA,CASSPPGVRGLANEQFF,TGTGCCAGTAGTCCACCGGGAGTTAGGGGACTAGCAAATGAGCAGTTCTTC
TRBJ1-1,NA,TRBV6-5,NA,CASSLGVNTEAFF,TGTGCCAGCAGCCTGGGGGTGAACACTGAAGCTTTCTTT
TRBJ2-7,TRBD2,TRBV11-2,NA,CASSQRDYYEQYF,TGTGCCAGCAGCCAGCGGGACTACTACGAGCAGTACTTC
TRBJ2-5,TRBD2,TRBV28,NA,CASSLWTSGSRLETQYF,TGTGCCAGCAGTTTATGGACTAGCGGGAGTCGGTTGGAGACCCAGTACTTC
TRBJ2-3,NA,TRBV6-5,NA,CASSRDRDTQYF,TGTGCCAGCAGCCGAGACAGGGATACGCAGTATTTT
TRBJ2-3,TRBD2,TRBV5-6,NA,CASSFGGGPTDTQYF,TGTGCCAGCAGCTTCGGGGGGGGTCCCACAGATACGCAGTATTTT
TRBJ1-2,TRBD1,TRBV28,NA,CASSLILIGQGKGYTF,TGTGCCAGCAGTTTAATCCTCATCGGACAGGGGAAAGGCTACACCTTC
TRBJ2-2,TRBD2,TRBV11-2,NA,CASSLHPGLAGGTGELFF,TGTGCCAGCAGCTTACACCCGGGACTAGCGGGGGGCACCGGGGAGCTGTTTTTT
TRBJ2-7,NA,TRBV12-1,NA,CASSKRGGQYF,TGTGCCAGCAGTAAACGGGGGGGGCAGTACTTC
TRBJ2-7,TRBD1,TRBV10-3,once,CAAGGQGVSEQYF,TGTGCCGCGGGGGGACAGGGGGTTTCCGAGCAGTACTTC
TRBJ2-1,TRBD2,TRBV4-1,NA,CASSHVVAGARYNEQFF,TGCGCCAGCAGCCATGTTGTAGCGGGAGCCAGGTACAATGAGCAGTTCTTC
TRBJ2-7,TRBD1,TRBV18,NA,CASSPVTGGIEQYF,TGTGCCAGCTCACCAGTGACAGGGGGCATCGAGCAGTACTTC
TRBJ2-1,NA,TRBV6-6,NA,CASSPFSGTGSNEQFF,TGTGCCAGCAGCCCCTTCTCCGGGACCGGAAGCAATGAGCAGTTCTTC
TRBJ1-2,TRBD1,TRBV5-4,NA,CASSLIRDRGPYGYTF,TGTGCCAGCAGCTTGATTCGGGACAGGGGGCCCTATGGCTACACCTTC
TRBJ1-2,NA,TRBV7-9,NA,CASSLIGRDYGYTF,TGTGCCAGCAGCTTAATCGGGAGGGACTATGGCTACACCTTC
TRBJ2-7,TRBD2,TRBV7-2,NA,CASSWTPTSGYEQYF,TGTGCCAGCAGCTGGACCCCGACTAGCGGCTACGAGCAGTACTTC
TRBJ1-2,NA,TRBV10-2,once,CASSDSGFYGYTF,TGCGCCAGCAGTGACTCCGGGTTCTATGGCTACACCTTC
TRBJ2-7,NA,TRBV7-2,NA,CASSLGLHTYEQYF,TGTGCCAGCAGCTTAGGACTACACACCTACGAGCAGTACTTC
TRBJ2-1,TRBD2,TRBV7-2,NA,CASSWTSGGAYEQFF,TGTGCCAGCAGCTGGACTAGCGGGGGAGCCTATGAGCAGTTCTTC
TRBJ2-7,NA,TRBV6-5,NA,CASSYRGRQSHEQYF,TGTGCCAGCAGTTACAGGGGACGACAGTCCCACGAGCAGTACTTC
TRBJ1-1,NA,TRBV6-5,once,CASSYSARLNTEAFF,TGTGCCAGCAGTTACTCGGCCAGGTTGAACACTGAAGCTTTCTTT
TRBJ1-2,NA,TRBV29-1,NA,CSVEDGVGYTF,TGCAGCGTTGAAGATGGGGTTGGCTACACCTTC
TRBJ1-2,NA,TRBV6-4,NA,CASRTQGGQGPHTF,TGTGCCAGCAGAACCCAGGGTGGGCAGGGGCCCCACACCTTC
TRBJ2-7,NA,TRBV10-3,NA,CAISGPASYEQYF,TGTGCCATCAGTGGCCCCGCAAGTTACGAGCAGTACTTC
TRBJ2-1,NA,TRBV10-3,NA,CAISGLGRTEAYNEQFF,TGTGCCATCAGTGGTTTGGGGAGGACAGAAGCCTACAATGAGCAGTTCTTC
TRBJ1-6,TRBD1,TRBV7-2,NA,CASSLRTGMGSPLHF,TGTGCCAGCAGCTTACGGACAGGGATGGGTTCACCCCTCCACTTT
TRBJ2-7,TRBD1,TRBV7-9,NA,CASSSGTGVLNYEQYF,TGTGCCAGCAGCTCCGGGACAGGGGTGCTAAACTACGAGCAGTACTTC
TRBJ1-5,TRBD1,TRBV6-6,once,CASSYTRQGRDQPQHF,TGTGCCAGCAGTTATACTAGACAGGGTAGGGATCAGCCCCAGCATTTT
TRBJ2-2,NA,TRBV19,few,CASRRENTGELFF,TGTGCCAGCCGACGAGAGAACACCGGGGAGCTGTTTTTT